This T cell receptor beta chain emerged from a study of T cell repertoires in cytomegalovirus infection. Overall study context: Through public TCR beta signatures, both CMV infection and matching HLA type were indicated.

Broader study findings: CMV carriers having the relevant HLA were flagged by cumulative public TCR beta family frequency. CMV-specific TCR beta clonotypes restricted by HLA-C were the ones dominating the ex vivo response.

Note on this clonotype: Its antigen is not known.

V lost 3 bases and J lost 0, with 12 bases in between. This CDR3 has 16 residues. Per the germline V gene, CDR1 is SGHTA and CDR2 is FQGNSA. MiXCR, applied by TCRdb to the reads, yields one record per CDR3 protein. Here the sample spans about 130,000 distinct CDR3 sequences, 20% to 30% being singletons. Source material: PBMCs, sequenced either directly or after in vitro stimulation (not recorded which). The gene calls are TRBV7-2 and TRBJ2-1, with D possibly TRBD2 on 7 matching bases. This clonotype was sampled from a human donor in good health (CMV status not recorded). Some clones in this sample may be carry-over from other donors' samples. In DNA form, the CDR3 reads TGTGCCAGCAGCTTTAGGGGGGGATACTCCTACAATGAGCAGTTCTTC. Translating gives CASSFRGGYSYNEQFF.